This record looks at one T cell receptor beta chain sequence and its context. Its antigen is still unknown. The data were obtained in a study of T cells in tuberculosis. For the study at large: In South Africa, adults with active tuberculosis were compared with IGRA-negative and latently infected IGRA-positive adolescents.

Profiling relied on immunoSEQ multiplex PCR, and the TCRdb table lists in-frame clones only, not all of them. The sample has roughly 30,000 clones, approximately 90% seen once. Each clinical donor contributed on average around 100,000 T cells from unsorted cryopreserved PBMC. General study points: Classification accuracy was 87% (AUROC more than 0.8) with the GMM-specific repertoire. Active tuberculosis TCR-alpha repertoires lay closer to GMM-specific TCRs than IGRA-negative controls, suggesting clonal expansion.

This CDR3 comprises 14 residues. The germline gives CDR1 SGHAT, CDR2 FQNNGV. V was pared by 7 bases and J by 5 bases, with 17 bases between. The J gene is TRBJ1-1, the V gene TRBV11-2; a weak D match, TRBD1 (6 bases). The sequencing sample was made of PBMCs. This clonotype was sampled from a donor aged 10-29 years with latent tuberculosis or without tuberculosis infection. The CDR3 is CASKAGGWGTEAFF. The CDR3 DNA follows: TGTGCCAGCAAGGCGGGGGGCTGGGGGACTGAAGCTTTCTTT. The whole variable domain, remainder taken from reference TRBV11-2 and TRBJ1-1, is EAGVAQSPRYKIIEKRQSVAFWCNPISGHATLYWYQQILGQGPKLLIQFQNNGVVDDSQLPKDRFSAERLKGVDSTLKIQPAKLEDSAVYLCASKAGGWGTEAFFGQGTRLTVV.